The rows below give T cell receptor beta chains drawn from one sample of a study of vaccination effects on CD4 cells after COVID-19. For these TCRs, the target antigens are not known. Sequenced by immunoSEQ multiplex PCR; TCRdb stores in-frame clones only, minus some. Of some 66,000 clones listed, roughly 80% are singletons. Sequences were derived from CD4+ T cells from PBMCs cultured without peptide, sampled after COVID-19 vaccination. Receptors originate from a human donor who received a COVID-19 vaccine. The conserved cysteine and the conserved F or W are not part of the CDR3 here. Fields, in order: clone size, V gene, J gene, CDR3 protein. A clone size is listed for some rows: how often the clone was seen (once, few, many), or a class if it is expanded.

abundance: once
v_gene: TRBV18
j_gene: TRBJ1-4
CDR3aa: ASSPPGTATNEKLF

abundance: few
v_gene: TRBV2
j_gene: TRBJ2-2
CDR3aa: ASSRQGEFSGELF

abundance: -
v_gene: TRBV7-9
j_gene: TRBJ1-4
CDR3aa: ASSSGQGRNEKLF

abundance: -
v_gene: TRBV6-6
j_gene: TRBJ1-6
CDR3aa: ASSHGQKNSPLH

abundance: -
v_gene: TRBV24-1
j_gene: TRBJ1-2
CDR3aa: ATSDARAPVYGYT

abundance: -
v_gene: TRBV10-1
j_gene: TRBJ2-3
CDR3aa: ASSELTSLTDTQY

abundance: -
v_gene: TRBV13
j_gene: TRBJ2-3
CDR3aa: ASSLVTRTDTQY

abundance: -
v_gene: TRBV9
j_gene: TRBJ2-5
CDR3aa: ASSVGPRGWAGGPQETQY

abundance: -
v_gene: TRBV4-2
j_gene: TRBJ1-5
CDR3aa: ASSQEGGNQPQH

abundance: -
v_gene: TRBV12-5
j_gene: TRBJ2-3
CDR3aa: ASGPAVGAAQY

abundance: -
v_gene: TRBV5-5
j_gene: TRBJ2-1
CDR3aa: ASSLSGGPYNEQF

abundance: few
v_gene: TRBV7-3
j_gene: TRBJ1-2
CDR3aa: ASSLVGGNYGYT

abundance: few
v_gene: TRBV12-3/TRBV12-4
j_gene: TRBJ2-1
CDR3aa: ASRSYNEQF

abundance: -
v_gene: TRBV5-4
j_gene: TRBJ1-6
CDR3aa: ASSLDGNSPLH

abundance: -
v_gene: TRBV28
j_gene: TRBJ2-5
CDR3aa: ASSPKETQY

abundance: -
v_gene: TRBV7-3
j_gene: TRBJ2-1
CDR3aa: ASSPGTNAGEQF

abundance: -
v_gene: TRBV28
j_gene: TRBJ1-5
CDR3aa: ASVGLFEGQPQH

abundance: once
v_gene: TRBV2
j_gene: TRBJ2-2
CDR3aa: ASTLGRYTGELF

abundance: -
v_gene: TRBV6-5
j_gene: TRBJ2-5
CDR3aa: ASNGGQETQY

abundance: -
v_gene: TRBV12-5
j_gene: TRBJ2-3
CDR3aa: ASGLVGGADTQY

abundance: once
v_gene: TRBV20-1
j_gene: TRBJ1-3
CDR3aa: SANHRDTIY

abundance: once
v_gene: TRBV19
j_gene: TRBJ1-5
CDR3aa: ASTQGQNNQPQH

abundance: -
v_gene: TRBV14
j_gene: TRBJ2-3
CDR3aa: ASSLMGRSPDTQY

abundance: -
v_gene: TRBV27
j_gene: TRBJ2-1
CDR3aa: ASRPGGASNNEQF

abundance: -
v_gene: TRBV12-3/TRBV12-4
j_gene: TRBJ2-3
CDR3aa: ASSLWAPDTQY

abundance: once
v_gene: TRBV10-2
j_gene: TRBJ2-1
CDR3aa: ASSESGARWNEQF

abundance: -
v_gene: TRBV2
j_gene: TRBJ1-5
CDR3aa: ASSEHRVSNQPQH

abundance: -
v_gene: TRBV6-5
j_gene: TRBJ1-6
CDR3aa: ASRRMIDSPLH

abundance: -
v_gene: TRBV3-1/TRBV3-2
j_gene: TRBJ2-2
CDR3aa: ASSRSNTGELF

abundance: -
v_gene: TRBV18
j_gene: TRBJ1-1
CDR3aa: ASSPRTGTGGSRTEAF

abundance: -
v_gene: TRBV19
j_gene: TRBJ1-2
CDR3aa: ASSILQLYGYT

abundance: -
v_gene: TRBV5-5
j_gene: TRBJ1-5
CDR3aa: ASSLSLRTHSNQPQH

abundance: -
v_gene: TRBV6-5
j_gene: TRBJ2-5
CDR3aa: ASRIAGREKTQY

abundance: -
v_gene: TRBV6-5
j_gene: TRBJ2-3
CDR3aa: ASKAPGSTDTQY

abundance: -
v_gene: TRBV7-2
j_gene: TRBJ1-5
CDR3aa: ASSRDRNQPQH

abundance: -
v_gene: TRBV30
j_gene: TRBJ1-1
CDR3aa: AWSQWGEAF

abundance: few
v_gene: TRBV5-6
j_gene: TRBJ1-4
CDR3aa: ASSLEGGTQF

abundance: once
v_gene: TRBV2
j_gene: TRBJ2-2
CDR3aa: ASRTGTGQLSGELF

abundance: -
v_gene: TRBV7-9
j_gene: TRBJ2-3
CDR3aa: ASSLVGRTQY

abundance: -
v_gene: TRBV28
j_gene: TRBJ2-2
CDR3aa: ASYLAGDTGELF

abundance: -
v_gene: TRBV19
j_gene: TRBJ2-5
CDR3aa: ASKRDRAQETQY

abundance: -
v_gene: TRBV18
j_gene: TRBJ1-6
CDR3aa: ASSSDGTPNSPLH